This entry lists 14 T cell receptor beta chains sequenced from one sample in a study of blood T cell repertoires in COVID-19. Measured with immunoSEQ multiplex PCR; TCRdb has only the in-frame clones, and not every one. The sample lists about 320,000 clones, 90% occurring once. The sequenced material came from PBMCs or T cells enriched from blood (not recorded which). The receptors shown here come from a young woman who had been exposed to COVID-19.

V usage is TRBV6-6 and J usage is TRBJ1-6; TRBD1 agrees at 7 bases. The CDR3 length is 17 residues. The germline gives CDR1 MNHNY, CDR2 SVGAGI (reference sequence). Trimming cost V 5 bases and J 10 bases; bases outside gene matches: 17. CDR3 coding DNA: TGTGCCAGCAGTCCTCGCCGGGGGACAGCGCTTGGATCACCCCTCCACTTT. Translated: CASSPRRGTALGSPLHF.

The rearrangement links TRBV28 to TRBJ2-3; tentative D call: TRBD1 (5 bases). Germline V gives CDR1 MDHEN, CDR2 SYDVKM. There are 13 residues in the CDR3. V lost 5 bases and J 1 base, leaving 7 bases between the germline ends. DNA for the CDR3: TGTGCCAGCAGTCTCAGGGGCACAGATACGCAGTATTTT. Encoded protein: CASSLRGTDTQYF.

The chain joins TRBV7-8 to TRBJ2-3; 7 bases agree with TRBD2. This CDR3 spans 15 amino acids. The V and J ends lost 2 bases and 6 bases, in that order; junction bases with no gene match: 8. Germline CDR1 reads SGHVS; CDR2 reads FQNEAQ. CDR3 DNA: TGTGCCAGCAGCTTAATGAGCGGGGTTCGGGATACGCAGTATTTT. It encodes CASSLMSGVRDTQYF. Drawing the rest from reference TRBV7-8 and TRBJ2-3, the complete variable domain is GAGVSQSPRYKVAKRGQDVALRCDPISGHVSLFWYQQALGQGPEFLTYFQNEAQLDKSGLPSDRFFAERPEGSVSTLKIQRTQQEDSAVYLCASSLMSGVRDTQYFGPGTRLTVL.

This clone occurred once. The chain employs TRBV12-3 or TRBV12-4 and TRBJ1-2; 7 bases align to TRBD1. V trimming: 5 bases; J trimming: 6 bases; junction bases outside the gene matches: 6. The CDR3 totals 13 residues. The CDR3: CASSRGGANGYTF. The DNA of the CDR3 is TGTGCCAGCAGTCGAGGGGGCGCGAATGGCTACACCTTC.

In this sample, this clone turned up once. This chain joins TRBV18 and TRBJ1-5; D ambiguous. V shed 3 bases and J shed 4 bases, with 13 bases lying between them. CDR1 is KGHSH, CDR2 LQKENI, per germline. The CDR3 totals 15 residues. The CDR3 sequence is CASSPSWGGNQPQHF. The CDR3 coding sequence is TGTGCCAGCTCACCGAGTTGGGGAGGGAATCAGCCCCAGCATTTT.

The chain joins TRBV5-1 to TRBJ2-2; tentative D call: TRBD2 (6 bases). The V end was cut by 0 bases, the J end by 4 bases, with 10 bases between. The germline gives CDR1 SGHRS, CDR2 YFSETQ. The CDR3 runs to 15 residues. CDR3 region: CASSLVRDFTGELFF. DNA for the CDR3: TGCGCCAGCAGCTTGGTCCGGGACTTCACCGGGGAGCTGTTTTTT.

The gene calls are TRBV6-5 and TRBJ2-5; 7 positions agree with TRBD2. The CDR3 covers 16 residues. V dropped 0 bases and J dropped 9; count of bases not matched to a gene: 13. Germline lookup yields CDR1 MNHEY and CDR2 SVGAGI. Written as DNA, the CDR3 is TGTGCCAGCAGTTACTCGATGTGGCTAGCGGAGTCGGCCCAGTACTTC. As protein: CASSYSMWLAESAQYF.

Written as DNA, the CDR3 is TGTGCCAGCAGCTTAGAAGGGGCCCGCAATGAGCAGTTCTTC. Translated: CASSLEGARNEQFF. The chain uses TRBV7-6 and TRBJ2-1; D is possibly TRBD1 (5 bases). V was pared by 1 base and J by 6 bases, with 10 bases between. Germline CDR1 and CDR2: SGHVS and FNYEAQ. The CDR3 has 14 amino acids.

This chain links TRBV5-6 with TRBJ1-2; no clear D gene. The germline V gene encodes CDR1 SGHDT and CDR2 YYEEEE. The germline V and J ends were trimmed by 2 bases and 2 bases, with 4 bases remaining between them. This CDR3 contains 12 residues. CDR3 region: CASSLQNYGYTF. CDR3 DNA sequence: TGTGCCAGCAGCTTACAAAACTATGGCTACACCTTC.

There are many counts of this clone. The chain combines TRBV5-1 with TRBJ2-2; D remains ambiguous. Germline values: CDR1 SGHRS, CDR2 YFSETQ. Between the trimmed V and J ends, which lost 2 bases and 7 bases, there was a span of 3 bases. CDR3 length: 11 amino acids. The CDR3 reads CASSFLGELFF. The CDR3 DNA reads TGCGCCAGCAGCTTTCTCGGGGAGCTGTTTTTT.

The rearrangement uses TRBV27 and TRBJ1-2; maybe TRBD1 (5 bases). The CDR3 loop spans 13 amino acids. The V and J ends lost 9 bases and 4 bases respectively, with 15 bases between them. Germline-derived CDR1 and CDR2 are MNHEY and SMNVEV (reference sequence). The CDR3 coding sequence is TGTGCCAGTTCTTACCGGGGGGGCTATGGCTACACCTTC. It translates to CASSYRGGYGYTF.

V gene TRBV11-2 combines with J gene TRBJ2-6; D call uncertain. CDR1 and CDR2 (germline): SGHAT, FQNNGV. The CDR3 has 13 residues. V was shortened by 4 bases and J by 13 bases, with 14 bases between the two germline ends. The CDR3 loop reads CASSSWAARVLTF. The CDR3 DNA reads as TGTGCCAGCAGCTCCTGGGCTGCTCGGGTCCTGACTTTC.

The chain carries TRBV30 and TRBJ1-6; D may be TRBD1 (6 bases). V lost 8 bases to trimming and J lost 9 bases, with 14 bases between them. CDR3 length equals 12 residues. Germline values: CDR1 GTSNPN, CDR2 SVGIG (reference sequence). The CDR3 coding sequence is TGTGCCCTGGCCAGGGGCTCTTCACCCCTCCACTTT. Protein: CALARGSSPLHF.

The V and J genes are TRBV7-2 and TRBJ1-4, with D unclear. Germline assignment: CDR1 SGHTA and CDR2 FQGNSA. This CDR3 contains 14 residues. V was cut by 2 bases and J by 3 bases, with 7 bases left in between. CDR3 loop: CASSLSTANEKLFF. The CDR3 coding sequence is TGTGCCAGCAGCTTAAGTACGGCTAATGAAAAACTGTTTTTT.